The sequence of this T cell receptor (beta chain) was determined in a study of T cell responses to AZD1222 COVID-19 vaccine. The assay was immunoSEQ multiplex PCR, and TCRdb's table has in-frame clones only and misses some. The sample lists around 84,000 clones; approximately 92% were seen once. J gave up 6 bases and V 4 bases, and 8 bases lay outside the gene matches. Germline V gene lookup returns CDR1 SGHRS and CDR2 YFSETQ. This CDR3 has 14 residues. This receptor was obtained from an adult in good health. The sequenced sample was peripheral blood, obtained on day 0 of AZD1222 vaccination. The chain couples TRBV5-1 to TRBJ1-1; 8 bases are a match to TRBD1. The CDR3 here is CASSIGDRRAEAFF. CDR3 coding DNA: TGCGCCAGCAGCATAGGGGACAGGAGGGCTGAAGCTTTCTTT.